The rows below give T cell receptor beta chains drawn from one sample of a study of T cell responses to AZD1222 COVID-19 vaccine. Sequenced by immunoSEQ multiplex PCR; TCRdb stores in-frame clones only, minus some. The sample includes over 100,000 clones, around 94% of them seen just once. The sequencing used peripheral blood, collected on day 0 of AZD1222 vaccination. The receptors derive from an adult in good health. The CDR3 runs from the conserved cysteine through the conserved F or W. Each record gives: D gene, clone size, J gene, V gene, CDR3 DNA, CDR3 protein. D genes are given only for firm matches. Size tells how often a clone was seen (once, few, many) or the class of an expanded clone, and some rows leave it out.

TRBD2 | - | TRBJ2-7 | TRBV6-5 | TGTGCCAGCAGTTACTCGAGTAGCGGGGTAGCCTACGAGCAGTACTTC | CASSYSSSGVAYEQYF
- | - | TRBJ1-1 | TRBV7-8 | TGTGCCAGCAGCTTCCGGCAGGGGAGGCAGGGTACTGAAGCTTTCTTT | CASSFRQGRQGTEAFF
- | - | TRBJ1-2 | TRBV6-5 | TGTGCCAGCAGTTACAGGGGGAGGCCTGGCTACACCTTC | CASSYRGRPGYTF
TRBD1 | - | TRBJ1-3 | TRBV6-5 | TGTGCCAGCAGAGACCGGGACAGGGCTGGAAACACCATATATTTT | CASRDRDRAGNTIYF
TRBD1 | - | TRBJ2-7 | TRBV4-1 | TGCGCCAGCAGCCAAGATTGGGCAGGGGGTAGGTACGAGCAGTACTTC | CASSQDWAGGRYEQYF
TRBD1 | - | TRBJ2-7 | TRBV7-8 | TGTGCCAGCAGGTCGTCCGGGACAGGGAACGAGCAGTACTTC | CASRSSGTGNEQYF
- | - | TRBJ1-2 | TRBV7-8 | TGTGCCAGCAGCTTAGGTTCGTCAGGGTATGGCTACACCTTC | CASSLGSSGYGYTF
- | - | TRBJ2-7 | TRBV7-9 | TGTGCCAGCACCGGTCAAGCCACCTACGAGCAGTACTTC | CASTGQATYEQYF
- | - | TRBJ2-7 | TRBV5-5 | TGTGCCAGCAGCTTGGTCTACGAGCAGTACTTC | CASSLVYEQYF
- | - | TRBJ1-1 | TRBV27 | TGTGCCAGCAGTCCCCCCGGGACTCTTCATTGGGGAGCTTTCTTT | CASSPPGTLHWGAFF
TRBD1 | - | TRBJ1-1 | TRBV7-9 | TGTGCCAGCAGTTTCCCCTGGGGACAGGGGAACACTGAAGCTTTCTTT | CASSFPWGQGNTEAFF
- | - | TRBJ1-5 | TRBV4-2 | TGTGCCAGCAGCCAATCCGGGGGCAATCAGCCCCAGCATTTT | CASSQSGGNQPQHF
- | - | TRBJ2-2 | TRBV19 | TGTGCCAGTAGTATGAACGGAGGGAATTGGGACACCGGGGAGCTGTTTTTT | CASSMNGGNWDTGELFF
- | few | TRBJ2-4 | TRBV6-1 | TGTGCCAGCAGTGAAAGGTCTAGCTTGATAGCCAAAAACATTCAGTACTTC | CASSERSSLIAKNIQYF
TRBD1 | - | TRBJ2-6 | TRBV9 | TGTGCCAGCAGCGGAGGGGCGGACAGGTTAAGCTCTGGGGCCAACGTCCTGACTTTC | CASSGGADRLSSGANVLTF
- | - | TRBJ1-4 | TRBV9 | TGTGCCAGCAGCGCGGACCTAGCAACTAATGAAAAACTGTTTTTT | CASSADLATNEKLFF
- | - | TRBJ1-2 | TRBV7-9 | TGTGCCAGCAGCTCCCGTGGGGATGGCTACACCTTC | CASSSRGDGYTF
- | - | TRBJ2-1 | TRBV7-8 | TGTGCCAGCAGGCATTCCCGGGCGGGGCAAGCGGATGAGCAGTTCTTC | CASRHSRAGQADEQFF
- | - | TRBJ1-2 | TRBV19 | TGTGCCAGTAGTATAGCAAGGGGTAACTATGGCTACACCTTC | CASSIARGNYGYTF
- | - | TRBJ2-1 | TRBV6-5 | TGTGGGTGCAAGAGAGACACCTCCTACAATGAGCAGTTCTTC | CGCKRDTSYNEQFF
- | - | TRBJ2-1 | TRBV7-2 | TGTGCCAGCAGCTTAGTCGGGAGCTCCTACAATGAGCAGTTCTTC | CASSLVGSSYNEQFF
- | - | TRBJ2-7 | TRBV7-9 | TGTGCCAGCAGCTTTAGAGCCCCCTTACAGGGATCCTCCTACGAGCAGTACTTC | CASSFRAPLQGSSYEQYF
- | once | TRBJ1-1 | TRBV20-1 | TGCAGTGCTAGTGGGTTCCCGAACACTGAAGCTTTCTTT | CSASGFPNTEAFF
- | - | TRBJ2-5 | TRBV21-1 | TGTGCCAGCAGCAACGAAAGCGGGTCTCAAGAGACCCAGTACTTC | CASSNESGSQETQYF
- | - | TRBJ2-1 | TRBV7-3 | TGTGCCAGCAGCCCGGATGCGAATGAGCAGTTCTTC | CASSPDANEQFF
- | once | TRBJ1-1 | TRBV10-1 | TGCGCCAGCAGTGAGGAAGTAAGGAACACTGAAGCTTTCTTT | CASSEEVRNTEAFF
TRBD1 | - | TRBJ2-7 | TRBV5-6 | TGTGCCAGCAGGGGGGCCGGGACAGGGTCCTACGAGCAGTACTTC | CASRGAGTGSYEQYF
- | - | TRBJ1-1 | TRBV6-1 | TGTGCCAGCAGTGAAAACGACAGGCGAGGAGCTGAAGCTTTCTTT | CASSENDRRGAEAFF
TRBD2 | - | TRBJ2-3 | TRBV4-3 | TGCGCCAGCAGCCCCCTTCCGGGGGGGCCCACAGATACGCAGTATTTT | CASSPLPGGPTDTQYF
TRBD2 | - | TRBJ2-7 | TRBV24-1 | TGCGCCACTGACCGGACTAGCGAAGGGAACGAGCAGTACTTC | CATDRTSEGNEQYF
- | once | TRBJ1-2 | TRBV7-2 | TGTGCCAGCAGCTCCTACAATGGGGGGAGCTATGGCTACACCTTC | CASSSYNGGSYGYTF
TRBD2 | once | TRBJ2-1 | TRBV7-8 | TGTGCCAGCAGCTTATCGCGCTTACTAGCGGGAACTCCAATCTACAATGAGCAGTTCTTC | CASSLSRLLAGTPIYNEQFF
- | - | TRBJ1-5 | TRBV28 | TGTGCCAGCTCTCCTCCCACAGGAAGCAATCAGCCCCAGCATTTT | CASSPPTGSNQPQHF
- | - | TRBJ1-5 | TRBV7-8 | TGTGCCAGCAGCTTAGTACCGGACAGCAATCAGCCCCAGCATTTT | CASSLVPDSNQPQHF
TRBD1 | - | TRBJ1-2 | TRBV7-9 | TGTGCCAGCAGCTCCCCCGGGGACAGCCCCTATGGCTACACCTTC | CASSSPGDSPYGYTF
- | - | TRBJ2-7 | TRBV12-3/TRBV12-4 | TGTGCCAGCAGTTTATGGGGTTCCTACGAGCAGTACTTC | CASSLWGSYEQYF
- | - | TRBJ2-1 | TRBV11-3 | TGTGCCAGCAGCCCGAATAGCGGAAATTACAATGAGCAGTTCTTC | CASSPNSGNYNEQFF
- | - | TRBJ1-3 | TRBV15 | TGTGCCACCAGCAGAGATTGGGACATCATCTCTGGAAACACCATATATTTT | CATSRDWDIISGNTIYF
TRBD1 | - | TRBJ1-1 | TRBV19 | TGTGCCAGTAGTAGGGACAGAAGGGAGAACACTGAAGCTTTCTTT | CASSRDRRENTEAFF
TRBD2 | - | TRBJ2-7 | TRBV11-3 | TGTGCCAGCAGCTTAGATTCTAGCGGGAGGTACGAGCAGTACTTC | CASSLDSSGRYEQYF
TRBD1 | - | TRBJ1-1 | TRBV5-6 | TGTGCCAGCAGCTTGGGGGACAGGGATGACACTGAAGCTTTCTTT | CASSLGDRDDTEAFF
- | - | TRBJ1-1 | TRBV29-1 | TGCAGCGTTGAAGATCCAGGAACGGCTATCGCTTTCTTT | CSVEDPGTAIAFF
TRBD1 | - | TRBJ1-6 | TRBV4-3 | TGCGCCAGCAGCCGAGGCCTGGGACAGGGAAATTCACCCCTCCACTTT | CASSRGLGQGNSPLHF
TRBD1 | once | TRBJ1-2 | TRBV11-2 | TGTGCCAGCAGCCTGGGACAGGGCTCGTATGGCTACACCTTC | CASSLGQGSYGYTF
TRBD1 | - | TRBJ2-5 | TRBV29-1 | TGCAGCGGCCACAGGGGCGAGACCCAGTACTTC | CSGHRGETQYF
- | - | TRBJ1-6 | TRBV28 | TGTGCCAGCAGTAACCAGGGATCACCCCTCCACTTT | CASSNQGSPLHF
- | - | TRBJ2-7 | TRBV3-1/TRBV3-2 | TGTGCCAGCAGCCAAGCCGGAGGGGGATATTACGAGCAGTACTTC | CASSQAGGGYYEQYF
TRBD1 | once | TRBJ1-2 | TRBV4-1 | TGCGCCAGCAGCCAGGTTTTCGTAAAGGGGGCAGCAGGCTACACCTTC | CASSQVFVKGAAGYTF
- | - | TRBJ1-1 | TRBV30 | TGTGCCTGGATCTTATGGGGGCGGGGGACTGAAGCTTTCTTT | CAWILWGRGTEAFF
- | - | TRBJ1-1 | TRBV4-1 | TGCGCCAGCAGCCAAACCAGGGTGGCCACTGAAGCTTTCTTT | CASSQTRVATEAFF
- | - | TRBJ1-2 | TRBV4-3 | TGCGCCAGCAGCCAAGATCTGGGGGTTCTCCTCTATGGCTACACCTTC | CASSQDLGVLLYGYTF
- | - | TRBJ2-2 | TRBV19 | TGTGCCAGTAAGTCCGGGGCATTGAACACCGGGGAGCTGTTTTTT | CASKSGALNTGELFF
- | - | TRBJ1-4 | TRBV30 | TGTGCCTGGACGACATCCTCAACTAATGAAAAACTGTTTTTT | CAWTTSSTNEKLFF
TRBD1 | - | TRBJ2-3 | TRBV7-2 | TGTGCCAGCAGCTTGACAGGGGTTCAATATTTT | CASSLTGVQYF